Below are 7 T cell receptor beta chains sequenced from a single sample in a study of T cell repertoires in cytomegalovirus infection. TCRdb redid the calling of the reads with MiXCR, one entry per CDR3 protein. Of more than 500,000 distinct CDR3 sequences listed, about 15% are singletons. The sequenced material came from CD8+ T cells from PBMCs. Every receptor here comes from a human donor in good health (CMV status not recorded). Some clones in this sample may be carry-over from other donors' samples.

The chain employs TRBV7-6 and TRBJ2-4; 7 bases fit TRBD2. In germline, CDR1 is SGHVS, CDR2 FNYEAQ. This CDR3 has 14 residues. After removal of 8 bases from V and 3 bases from J, the junction contained 7 bases not matched to a gene. The CDR3 DNA sequence: TGTGCCAGCGGGGGGGGGAGAGGCAAAAACATTCAGTACTTC. This translates into CASGGGRGKNIQYF.

This clonotype was detected many times. The J gene is TRBJ2-3, the V gene TRBV12-3 or TRBV12-4, with 8 nucleotides matching TRBD1. Trimming removed 5 bases from V and 4 bases from J; junction bases left unmatched: 5. This CDR3 region has 14 residues. The CDR3 nucleotides read TGTGCCAGCAGTCCGGACAGGGTCTCAGATACGCAGTATTTT. Amino acids: CASSPDRVSDTQYF.

This clonotype was observed many times. The chain employs TRBV7-3 and TRBJ2-6; 8 positions match TRBD1. The CDR3 spans 18 residues. Germline lookup yields CDR1 SGHTA and CDR2 FQGTGA. The V gene end was trimmed by 1 base and the J gene end by 2 bases; junction bases not matched to a gene: 7. The CDR3 loop is CASSLKGQVSAGANVLTF. The CDR3 DNA sequence: TGTGCCAGCAGCTTAAAGGGACAGGTCTCGGCTGGGGCCAACGTCCTGACTTTC.

A remark on this clonotype: This may be a read error, as it is one base from a much larger clone. This rearrangement joins TRBV12-3 or TRBV12-4 to TRBJ2-7; D is undetermined. This CDR3 is built from 11 residues. The CDR3 is CTSLVGRKYHF. The CDR3 region has the DNA TGTACCAGCCTTGTTGGTAGGAAATACCACTTC.

The gene calls are TRBV4-1 and TRBJ1-6, with D perhaps matching TRBD1 (5 bases). Germline V gene data show CDR1 as MGHRA and CDR2 as YSYEKL. V was clipped by 3 bases and J by 10 bases, with 13 bases between them. The CDR3 runs to 14 residues. The CDR3 DNA sequence: TGCGCCAGCAGCCATACAGGTCGAGAGTCACCCCTCCACTTT. Encoded protein: CASSHTGRESPLHF.

This clonotype appeared once. The rearrangement joins TRBV7-3 to TRBJ2-1, with D hard to call. V was pared by 2 bases and J by 8 bases, with 13 bases between. The CDR3 loop spans 14 amino acids. CDR1 SGHTA and CDR2 FQGTGA come from the germline V gene. The chain's CDR3 is CASSLVSQNDEQFF. The CDR3, as DNA: TGTGCCAGCAGCTTAGTTAGCCAAAATGATGAGCAGTTCTTC.

As for this clonotype: Since a much larger clone is just one base distant, this may be a read error. The chain recombines TRBV6-5 with TRBJ1-2, with 9 positions matching TRBD1. From germline, CDR1 is MNHEY and CDR2 SVGAGI. The CDR3 extends over 15 amino acids. The CDR3 bases are TGTGCCAGCAGTTACTCACAGGGGGCTTACTATTGCTACACCTTC. The encoded protein is CASSYSQGAYYCYTF.